This T cell receptor beta chain was sequenced during a study of T cells in Graves' hyperthyroidism and ophthalmopathy. In the study overall: Blood was drawn when the patient was first diagnosed and still untreated. Overall study results and limits: The model foresaw ophthalmopathy a median 6.5 months prior to onset.

The study based diagnoses on clinical symptoms, serum thyroxine and TRAb, thyroid ultrasound and orbital computed tomography. Regions amplified from RNA transcripts were the TCR beta CDR3 regions. The TCR CDR3 first-round RT-PCR relied on the HTBI primer set. A single record per CDR3 protein comes from TCRdb applying MiXCR to the multiplex PCR reads. The data show about 320,000 distinct CDR3 sequences, roughly 15% seen once. V lost 1 base to trimming and J lost 6 bases; unmatched junction nucleotides: 3. CDR3 length: 15 residues. Germline values: CDR1 SGHAT, CDR2 FQNNGV. With respect to this clonotype: No antigen is known for it.

What was sequenced was blood. The rearrangement uses TRBV11-2 and TRBJ2-1; 10 positions match TRBD2. The receptor was derived from a man younger than 45 with Graves' hyperthyroidism. CDR3 bases: TGTGCCAGCAGCTTAGTACTAGCGGGATCCAATGAGCAGTTCTTC. Amino acids: CASSLVLAGSNEQFF.